This T cell receptor (beta chain) came from a study of STAT5B mutations in CD4+ large granular lymphocyte leukemia. Study-wide background: Healthy donors showed HLA-associated enrichment of the CDR3 'QG' motif. Study results and caveats: CD4-sorted patient repertoires seemed more clonal than healthy CD4+ repertoires. Main leukemic clonotypes were patient-specific, but around 25% appeared at low frequency elsewhere.

V lost 6 bases, J lost 4 bases, and 12 bases lay in between. CDR1 and CDR2 (germline): LGHNT, FRNRAP. CDR3 size: 13 residues. Method: immunoSEQ multiplex PCR; TCRdb's copy keeps in-frame clones and lacks some. Here the sample spans roughly 30,000 clones, 55% to 80% being singletons. Notes on this clone: Antigen unknown.

Sequences were obtained from CD4+ T cells from blood buffy coats. The receptor was isolated from a human donor in good health. The genes are TRBV12-5 and TRBJ1-1; no clear D gene. CDR3 nucleotide sequence: TGTGCTAGTGGGTCGCCGGGCGTCACTGAAGCTTTCTTT. The encoded protein is CASGSPGVTEAFF. Variable domain in full (rest from reference TRBV12-5 and TRBJ1-1): DARVTQTPRHKVTEMGQEVTMRCQPILGHNTVFWYRQTMMQGLELLAYFRNRAPLDDSGMPKDRFSAEMPDATLATLKIQPSEPRDSAVYFCASGSPGVTEAFFGQGTRLTVV.